Reported below is one TCR beta chain. This sample was included in a study of blood T cell repertoires in COVID-19. Study summary: Italy, Spain and the United States were the sources of the convalescent and acute COVID-19 samples. In each case, the material was cDNA or gDNA derived from T cells, B-cell-depleted T cells, or PBMCs.

Authors' analysis steps: Counts of nucleated cells, estimated from reference gene primer amplification, were obtained. Here immunoSEQ multiplex PCR was the method, and the copy in TCRdb shows in-frame clones only, minus some. The DNA gave D and trimming, while V, J and clone size come from that table. The data contain 250,000 to 350,000 clones, 70% to 90% of them singletons. This CDR3 has 13 residues. Germline V CDR1 and CDR2: LGHNA, YSLEER. V shed 0 bases and J shed 4 bases, with 6 bases lying between them. The chain has TRBV4-3 and TRBJ1-1; tentative D call: TRBD1 (5 bases). The clonotype was recovered from a woman in her 50s with active or convalescent COVID-19. Sequenced: peripheral blood. The CDR3 sequence: CASSQEGGTEAFF. In nucleotides, the CDR3 is TGCGCCAGCAGCCAAGAGGGGGGCACTGAAGCTTTCTTT.